This passage covers 18 T cell receptor beta chains from one sample sequenced in a study of radiotherapy plus CTLA-4 blockade in lung cancer. TCRdb keeps only in-frame clones here, not all; method: immunoSEQ multiplex PCR. The top ten hold 0.79% of the sample, which has about 80,000 clones, approximately 80% seen once. The sequences come from peripheral blood, collected from a patient treated with radiotherapy plus ipilimumab. The receptors were sampled from a human donor with non-small cell lung cancer who had stable disease on radiotherapy plus ipilimumab.

The CDR3 DNA is TGTGCCAGCAGCTTAGTTGGGGGCGTGAACACTGAAGCTTTCTTT. This translates into CASSLVGGVNTEAFF. The chain couples TRBV7-6 to TRBJ1-1, with D possibly TRBD1 on 6 matching bases. Trimming left V 1 base short and J 0 bases short, with 9 bases between. Germline CDR1 is SGHVS and CDR2 is FNYEAQ. CDR3 length: 15 residues. The variable domain in full, with the rest retrieved from reference TRBV7-6 and TRBJ1-1, is GAGVSQSPRYKVTKRGQDVALRCDPISGHVSLYWYRQALGQGPEFLTYFNYEAQQDKSGLPNDRFSAERPEGSISTLTIQRTEQRDSAMYRCASSLVGGVNTEAFFGQGTRLTVV.

This chain joins TRBV12-1 and TRBJ1-4. TRBV12-1 is an annotated pseudogene. The CDR3 consists of 14 residues. CDR3 DNA sequence: TGTGCCAGCAGTCAGGACTGCTTTAATGAAAAACTGTTTTTT. This gives the protein CASSQDCFNEKLFF.

Only one count was recorded for this clone. The chain employs TRBV19 and TRBJ2-7; D might be TRBD1 (5 bases). The CDR3 covers 15 residues. Deletions cut 5 bases from V and 2 bases from J, with 16 bases between. CDR1 is LNHDA and CDR2 is SQIVND in the germline V gene (reference sequence). The CDR3 nucleotides read TGTGCCAGTAGTCCAGCGACAGTAAATACCTACGAGCAGTACTTC. It codes for CASSPATVNTYEQYF.

The J gene is TRBJ2-3, the V gene TRBV5-1, with 8 bases fitting TRBD2. CDR1 and CDR2 from the germline V gene are SGHRS and YFSETQ. This CDR3 has 16 amino acids. Trimming cost V 3 bases and J 2 bases; bases outside gene matches: 8. Written as DNA, the CDR3 is TGCGCCAGCAGCTCGAGGGGTAGCGGGACCACAGATACGCAGTATTTT. It translates to CASSSRGSGTTDTQYF.

The chain recombines TRBV9 with TRBJ2-7; possibly TRBD1 for D (5 bases). Germline CDR1 reads SGDLS; CDR2 reads YYNGEE. V lost 4 bases to trimming and J lost 4 bases, with 15 bases between them. There are 14 residues in the CDR3. In nucleotides, the CDR3 is TGTGCCAGCAGCCAAGACAGAACCTCGTACGAGCAGTACTTC. Amino acid sequence: CASSQDRTSYEQYF. The full variable domain, completed using reference TRBV9 and TRBJ2-7, is DSGVTQTPKHLITATGQRVTLRCSPRSGDLSVYWYQQSLDQGLQFLIQYYNGEERAKGNILERFSAQQFPDLHSELNLSSLELGDSALYFCASSQDRTSYEQYFGPGTRLTVT.

The genes are TRBV5-6 and TRBJ2-1, with D possibly matching TRBD2 (6 bases). The length of the CDR3 is 16 residues. V was cut by 4 bases and J by 0 bases, with 14 bases left in between. The germline V gene encodes CDR1 SGHDT and CDR2 YYEEEE. The CDR3 DNA reads as TGTGCCAGCAGCCCCTACCGGGGACTCTCCTACAATGAGCAGTTCTTC. This sequence encodes CASSPYRGLSYNEQFF.

The rearrangement links TRBV30 to TRBJ2-7, with TRBD2 as a possible D gene (6 bases). This CDR3 contains 14 residues. V lost 0 bases, J lost 2 bases, and 11 bases lay in between. Germline assignment: CDR1 GTSNPN and CDR2 SVGIG (reference sequence). Here the CDR3 DNA reads TGTGCCTGGAGTGTACGGGGGACGCCCTACGAGCAGTACTTC. This encodes CAWSVRGTPYEQYF.

The chain combines TRBV2 with TRBJ2-2, with 7 bases matching TRBD1. The CDR3 loop spans 14 amino acids. V lost 6 bases and J lost 8; bases outside the gene matches: 9. The V gene's germline CDR1 is SNHLY and CDR2 FYNNEI. For the CDR3, the DNA is TGTGCCAGCAGGCAACAGGGGATACGTGGGGAGCTGTTTTTT. Amino acid sequence: CASRQQGIRGELFF.

The rearrangement uses TRBV5-1 and TRBJ2-7; 7 nucleotides line up with TRBD1. The V segment lost 4 bases and the J segment 1 base; nucleotides outside the gene matches: 8. Germline V lookup: CDR1 SGHRS, CDR2 YFSETQ. CDR3 length equals 15 residues. CDR3 coding DNA: TGCGCCAGCAGCGTAGGGGACAGCTTTTCCTACGAGCAGTACTTC. This encodes CASSVGDSFSYEQYF.

This clone was observed once. The chain is built from TRBV5-4 and TRBJ2-3; D unresolved. CDR3 size: 14 residues. Looked up from germline, CDR1 is SGHNT and CDR2 is YYREEE (reference sequence). Trimming took off 4 bases at V and 0 bases at J, with 9 bases between the two ends. The CDR3 sequence is CASSAELSTDTQYF. CDR3 DNA sequence: TGTGCCAGCAGCGCCGAGCTAAGCACAGATACGCAGTATTTT. The variable domain in full, completed from reference TRBV5-4 and TRBJ2-3, reads ETGVTQSPTHLIKTRGQQVTLRCSSQSGHNTVSWYQQALGQGPQFIFQYYREEENGRGNFPPRFSGLQFPNYSSELNVNALELDDSALYLCASSAELSTDTQYFGPGTRLTVL.

This clone was counted only a few times. Here the CDR3 reads CAISEARADTQYF. As DNA, the CDR3 is TGTGCCATCAGTGAGGCTCGGGCAGATACGCAGTATTTT. The chain employs TRBV10-3 and TRBJ2-3; D is unresolved. CDR1 is ENHRY and CDR2 is SYGVKD in the germline V gene. Trimming pared 2 bases from V and 4 bases from J, leaving 7 bases between. The CDR3 is 13 amino acids.

The chain carries TRBV29-1 and TRBJ2-2; TRBD1 matches at 9 bases. V was pared by 7 bases and J by 6 bases, with 12 bases of the junction left unmatched. Germline V CDR1 and CDR2: SQVTM, ANQGSEA. The CDR3 extends over 15 amino acids. CDR3 amino acids: CSALAGTGIAGELFF. The CDR3 DNA is TGCAGCGCACTTGCCGGGACAGGGATTGCCGGGGAGCTGTTTTTT.

A few counts support this clone. CDR3 sequence reads: CASSRRGGSNEKLFF. The DNA for the CDR3 is TGCGCCAGCAGCCGACGGGGGGGTTCTAATGAAAAACTGTTTTTT. This chain joins TRBV4-1 and TRBJ1-4; TRBD1 is a possible D gene (5 bases). V was pared by 4 bases and J by 3 bases, with 12 bases between. Germline V gives CDR1 MGHRA, CDR2 YSYEKL. The CDR3 is made up of 15 amino acids.

This rearrangement joins TRBV28 to TRBJ2-7; the D call may be TRBD1 or TRBD2 (5 bases each). The CDR3 covers 15 residues. The V end lost 2 bases, the J end lost 1 base, and 12 bases lay between the germline ends. Germline CDR1 reads MDHEN; CDR2 reads SYDVKM. CDR3 DNA sequence: TGTGCCAGCAGTTTAGGGGGTACCTTATCCTACGAGCAGTACTTC. Its translation is CASSLGGTLSYEQYF.

The chain joins TRBV18 to TRBJ2-1, with TRBD1 as a possible D gene (5 bases). Germline V lookup: CDR1 KGHSH, CDR2 LQKENI. The V gene lost 3 bases and the J gene lost 8 bases, with 11 bases spanning the gap. CDR3 length: 13 amino acids. CDR3: CASSPSGIDEQFF. As DNA, the CDR3 is TGTGCCAGCTCACCTTCAGGGATTGATGAGCAGTTCTTC.

There are a few counts of this clone. V and J are TRBV14 and TRBJ2-2; maybe TRBD2 (5 bases). The CDR3 spans 14 residues. The V end was cut by 0 bases, the J end by 8 bases, with 10 bases between. CDR1 and CDR2 (germline): SGHDN, FVKESK. The CDR3 coding sequence is TGTGCCAGCAGCCAAGATCAGCGGAGGGGGGAGCTGTTTTTT. It translates to CASSQDQRRGELFF.

This chain uses TRBV2 with TRBJ1-2; 12 nucleotides align to TRBD1. This CDR3 is 14 amino acids long. The V and J ends lost 6 bases and 8 bases, in that order; junction bases with no gene match: 7. Germline CDR1 is SNHLY and CDR2 is FYNNEI. DNA for the CDR3: TGTGCCAGCAGGCGGGACAGGGGGCGGGGGGGCTACACCTTC. This sequence encodes CASRRDRGRGGYTF.

The chain is built from TRBV18 and TRBJ2-1, with 7 bases matching TRBD2. CDR1 KGHSH and CDR2 LQKENI come from the germline V gene. The CDR3 contains 16 residues. The V gene end was trimmed by 4 bases and the J gene end by 0 bases; junction bases not matched to a gene: 6. CDR3 region: CASSLSGGSSYNEQFF. The CDR3 nucleotides read TGTGCCAGCTCACTTTCGGGAGGTAGCTCCTACAATGAGCAGTTCTTC.